Each of the 7 T cell receptor beta chains below was sequenced from the same sample in a study of blood T cell repertoires in COVID-19. Profiling relied on immunoSEQ multiplex PCR, and the TCRdb table lists in-frame clones only, not all of them. The profile shows roughly 38,000 clones, around 80% of them singletons. The sequenced sample consisted of peripheral blood. All receptors come from a man in his fifties or sixties with COVID-19, enrolled during active disease.

This chain uses TRBV7-3 with TRBJ2-2, with D possibly matching TRBD2 (6 bases). This CDR3 has 13 amino acids. V lost 2 bases to trimming and J lost 5 bases, with 6 bases between them. Germline CDR1 SGHTA, CDR2 FQGTGA. The CDR3 sequence: CASSLAGTGELFF. In DNA, the CDR3 is TGTGCCAGCAGCTTAGCGGGGACCGGGGAGCTGTTTTTT.

In this sample, this clone turned up once. The chain recombines TRBV6-5 with TRBJ2-4; 12 nucleotides match TRBD2. Unmatched junction bases numbered 3, after V lost 7 bases and J lost 8 bases. The CDR3 contains 13 residues. CDR1 and CDR2 from the germline V gene are MNHEY and SVGAGI. The CDR3 DNA follows: TGTGCCAGCACGACTAGCGGGAGATACATTCAGTACTTC. Residues: CASTTSGRYIQYF.

The chain links TRBV12-1 to TRBJ1-5. TRBV12-1 is a pseudogene locus. The CDR3 consists of 15 residues. CDR3 protein: CASSQPGVGNQPQHF. The CDR3 nucleotides read TGTGCCAGCAGCCAACCGGGGGTCGGCAATCAGCCCCAGCATTTT.

The rearrangement links TRBV7-2 to TRBJ1-3; no reliable D call. Germline assignment: CDR1 SGHTA and CDR2 FQGNSA. The CDR3 covers 14 residues. The V and J ends lost 5 bases and 2 bases respectively, with 10 bases between them. CDR3 in DNA: TGTGCCAGCAGCCTGGATGGAGCTGGAAACACCATATATTTT. It is translated as CASSLDGAGNTIYF.

This chain connects TRBV28 to TRBJ1-4; TRBD1 matches 7 bases. The J segment lost 0 bases and the V segment lost 7 bases, leaving 8 bases of the junction unmatched. CDR1 MDHEN and CDR2 SYDVKM come from the germline V gene. The CDR3 covers 16 residues. The CDR3 here is CASTPGTVATNEKLFF. In DNA form, the CDR3 reads TGTGCCAGCACCCCTGGGACAGTTGCAACTAATGAAAAACTGTTTTTT. Complete variable domain (other parts from reference TRBV28 and TRBJ1-4): DVKVTQSSRYLVKRTGEKVFLECVQDMDHENMFWYRQDPGLGLRLIYFSYDVKMKEKGDIPEGYSVSREKKERFSLILESASTNQTSMYLCASTPGTVATNEKLFFGSGTQLSVL.

DNA for the CDR3: TGTGCCATCACCGTCAGCTCTGGAAACACCATATATTTT. Translating gives CAITVSSGNTIYF. V usage is TRBV10-3 and J usage is TRBJ1-3; no firm D call. The CDR3 is made up of 13 amino acids. V was trimmed by 7 bases and J by 0 bases, leaving 7 bases between them. In germline, CDR1 is ENHRY, CDR2 SYGVKD.

The chain carries TRBV3-1 (or the pseudogene TRBV3-2) and TRBJ1-6, with D perhaps TRBD1 (5 bases). The V gene's germline CDR1 is LGHDT and CDR2 YNNKEL (reference sequence). V was cut by 3 bases and J by 7 bases, with 10 bases left in between. This CDR3 has 14 amino acids. The CDR3 spells CASSQRDGNSPLHF. In nucleotides, the CDR3 is TGTGCCAGCAGCCAGCGGGACGGCAATTCACCCCTCCACTTT.